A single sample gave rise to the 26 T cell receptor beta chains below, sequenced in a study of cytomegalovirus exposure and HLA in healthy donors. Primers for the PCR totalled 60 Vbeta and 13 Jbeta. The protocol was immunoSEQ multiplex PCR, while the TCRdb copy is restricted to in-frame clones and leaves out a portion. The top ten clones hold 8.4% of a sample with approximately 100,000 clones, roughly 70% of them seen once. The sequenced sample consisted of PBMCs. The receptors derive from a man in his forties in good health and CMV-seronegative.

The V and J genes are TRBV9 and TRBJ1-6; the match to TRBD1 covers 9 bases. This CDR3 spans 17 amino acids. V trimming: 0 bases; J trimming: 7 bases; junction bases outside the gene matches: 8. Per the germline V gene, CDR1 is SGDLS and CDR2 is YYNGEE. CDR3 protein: CASSVGPGDRENSPLHF. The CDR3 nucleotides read TGTGCCAGCAGCGTAGGTCCCGGGGACAGGGAGAATTCACCCCTCCACTTT.

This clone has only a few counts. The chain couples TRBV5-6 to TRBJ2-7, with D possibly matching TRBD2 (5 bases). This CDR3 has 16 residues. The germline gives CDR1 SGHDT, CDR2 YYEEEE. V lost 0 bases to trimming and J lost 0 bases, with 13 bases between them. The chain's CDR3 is CASSLAGLSLSYEQYF. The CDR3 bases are TGTGCCAGCAGCTTGGCAGGACTCAGTCTCTCCTACGAGCAGTACTTC. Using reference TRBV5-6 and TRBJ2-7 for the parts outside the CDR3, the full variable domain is DAGVTQSPTHLIKTRGQQVTLRCSPKSGHDTVSWYQQALGQGPQFIFQYYEEEERQRGNFPDRFSGHQFPNYSSELNVNALLLGDSALYLCASSLAGLSLSYEQYFGPGTRLTVT.

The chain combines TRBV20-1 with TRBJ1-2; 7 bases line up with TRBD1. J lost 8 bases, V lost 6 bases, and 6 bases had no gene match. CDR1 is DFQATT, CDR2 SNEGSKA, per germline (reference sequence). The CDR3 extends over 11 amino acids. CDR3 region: CSAHYRGGYTF. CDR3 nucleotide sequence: TGCAGTGCGCATTACAGGGGCGGCTACACCTTC.

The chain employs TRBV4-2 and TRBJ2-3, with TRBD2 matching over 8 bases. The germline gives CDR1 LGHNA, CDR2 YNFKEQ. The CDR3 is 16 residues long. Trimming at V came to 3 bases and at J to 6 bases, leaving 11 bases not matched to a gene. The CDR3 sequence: CASSQAVTSEGDTQYF. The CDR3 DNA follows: TGTGCCAGCAGCCAGGCCGTGACTAGCGAAGGGGATACGCAGTATTTT.

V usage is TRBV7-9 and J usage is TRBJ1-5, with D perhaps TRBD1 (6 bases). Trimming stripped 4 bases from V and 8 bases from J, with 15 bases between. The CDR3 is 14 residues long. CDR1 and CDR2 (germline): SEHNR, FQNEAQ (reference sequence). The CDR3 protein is CASSSDRRMEPQHF. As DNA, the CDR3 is TGTGCCAGCAGCTCCGACAGGCGTATGGAGCCCCAGCATTTT.

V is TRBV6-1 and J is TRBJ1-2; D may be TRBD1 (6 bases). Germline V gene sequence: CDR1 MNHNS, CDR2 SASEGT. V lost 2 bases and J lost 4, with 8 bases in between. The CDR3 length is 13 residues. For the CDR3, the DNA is TGTGCCAGCAGTGAAAACAGGGCCTATGGCTACACCTTC. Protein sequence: CASSENRAYGYTF.

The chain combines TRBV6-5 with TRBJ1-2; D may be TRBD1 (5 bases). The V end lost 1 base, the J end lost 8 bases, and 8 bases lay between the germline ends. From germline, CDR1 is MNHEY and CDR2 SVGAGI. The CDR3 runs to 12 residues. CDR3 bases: TGTGCCAGCAGTTACTGGGGGGAAGGCTACACCTTC. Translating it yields CASSYWGEGYTF.

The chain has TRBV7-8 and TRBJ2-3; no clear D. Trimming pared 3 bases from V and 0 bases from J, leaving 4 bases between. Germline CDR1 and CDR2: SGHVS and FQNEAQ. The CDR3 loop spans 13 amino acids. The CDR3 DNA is TGTGCCAGCAGCTTTAGCAGCACAGATACGCAGTATTTT. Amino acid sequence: CASSFSSTDTQYF.

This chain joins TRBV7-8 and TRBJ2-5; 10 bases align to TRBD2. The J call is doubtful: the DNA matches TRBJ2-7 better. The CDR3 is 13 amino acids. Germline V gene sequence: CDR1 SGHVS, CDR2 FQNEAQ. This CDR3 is CASSLLAGAEQYF. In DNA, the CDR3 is TGTGCCAGCAGCTTACTAGCGGGGGCCGAGCAGTACTTC.

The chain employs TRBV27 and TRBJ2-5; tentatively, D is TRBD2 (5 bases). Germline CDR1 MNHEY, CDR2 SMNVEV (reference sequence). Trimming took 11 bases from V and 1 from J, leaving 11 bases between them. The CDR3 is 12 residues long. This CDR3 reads CAHLEGQETQYF. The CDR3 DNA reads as TGTGCCCACCTAGAGGGCCAAGAGACCCAGTACTTC.

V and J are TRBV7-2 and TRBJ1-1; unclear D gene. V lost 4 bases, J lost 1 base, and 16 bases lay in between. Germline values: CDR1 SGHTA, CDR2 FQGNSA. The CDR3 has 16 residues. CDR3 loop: CASSSRSAGRNTEAFF. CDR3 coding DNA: TGTGCCAGCAGCTCCAGGTCGGCAGGCCGGAACACTGAAGCTTTCTTT.

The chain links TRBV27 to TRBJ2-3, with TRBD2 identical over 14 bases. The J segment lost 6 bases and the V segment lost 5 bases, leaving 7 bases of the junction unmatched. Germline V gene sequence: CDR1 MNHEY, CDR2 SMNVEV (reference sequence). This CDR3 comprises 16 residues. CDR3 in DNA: TGTGCCAGCAGTCCCCTGACTAGCGGGGGGGCGGATACGCAGTATTTT. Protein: CASSPLTSGGADTQYF.

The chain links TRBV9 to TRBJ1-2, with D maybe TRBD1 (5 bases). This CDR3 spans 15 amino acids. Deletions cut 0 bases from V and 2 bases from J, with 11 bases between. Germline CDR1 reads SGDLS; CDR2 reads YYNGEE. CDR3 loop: CASSVDQPGNYGYTF. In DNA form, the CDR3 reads TGTGCCAGCAGCGTAGACCAGCCAGGGAACTATGGCTACACCTTC.

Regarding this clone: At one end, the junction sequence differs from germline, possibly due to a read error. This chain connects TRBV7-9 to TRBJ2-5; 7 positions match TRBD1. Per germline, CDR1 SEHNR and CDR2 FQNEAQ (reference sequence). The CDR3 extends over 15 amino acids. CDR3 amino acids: CSSSLPTGIGETQYF. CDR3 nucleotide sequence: TGTTCCAGCAGCTTACCGACAGGGATAGGAGAGACCCAGTACTTC.

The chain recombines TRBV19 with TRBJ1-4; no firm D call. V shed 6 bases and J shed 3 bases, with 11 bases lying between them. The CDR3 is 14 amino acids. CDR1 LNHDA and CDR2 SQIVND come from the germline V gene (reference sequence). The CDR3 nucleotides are TGTGCCAGTAGCCCATCCGGGGCTAATGAAAAACTGTTTTTT. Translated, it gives CASSPSGANEKLFF.

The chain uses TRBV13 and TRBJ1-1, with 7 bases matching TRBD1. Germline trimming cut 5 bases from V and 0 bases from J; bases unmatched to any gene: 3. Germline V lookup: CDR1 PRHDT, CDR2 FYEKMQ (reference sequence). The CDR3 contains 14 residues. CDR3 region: CASSATGLNTEAFF. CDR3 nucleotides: TGTGCCAGCAGCGCGACAGGGCTGAACACTGAAGCTTTCTTT. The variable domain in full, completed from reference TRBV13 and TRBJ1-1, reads AAGVIQSPRHLIKEKRETATLKCYPIPRHDTVYWYQQGPGQDPQFLISFYEKMQSDKGSIPDRFSAQQFSDYHSELNMSSLELGDSALYFCASSATGLNTEAFFGQGTRLTVV.

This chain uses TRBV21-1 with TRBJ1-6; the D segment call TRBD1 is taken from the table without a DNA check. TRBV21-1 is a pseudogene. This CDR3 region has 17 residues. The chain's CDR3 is CASSDHPDRGSDSPLHF. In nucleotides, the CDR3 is TGTGCCAGCAGCGACCACCCGGACAGGGGAAGCGACTCACCCCTCCACTTT.

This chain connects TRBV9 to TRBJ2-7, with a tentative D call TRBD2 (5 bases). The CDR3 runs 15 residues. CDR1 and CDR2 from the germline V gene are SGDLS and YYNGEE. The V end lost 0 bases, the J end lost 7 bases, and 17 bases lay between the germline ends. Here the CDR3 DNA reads TGTGCCAGCAGCGTAGACAGTAGCCGGGGAAGGGAGCAGTACTTC. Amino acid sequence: CASSVDSSRGREQYF.

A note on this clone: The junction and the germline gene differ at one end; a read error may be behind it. CDR3 DNA: TGTGCCAGCAGAGAAGGACAGCAGATGAATAATTCACCCCTCCACTTT. Protein: CASREGQQMNNSPLHF. This rearrangement joins TRBV6-1 to TRBJ1-6; tentative D call: TRBD1 (6 bases). The length of the CDR3 is 16 residues. Germline CDR1 is MNHNS and CDR2 is SASEGT.

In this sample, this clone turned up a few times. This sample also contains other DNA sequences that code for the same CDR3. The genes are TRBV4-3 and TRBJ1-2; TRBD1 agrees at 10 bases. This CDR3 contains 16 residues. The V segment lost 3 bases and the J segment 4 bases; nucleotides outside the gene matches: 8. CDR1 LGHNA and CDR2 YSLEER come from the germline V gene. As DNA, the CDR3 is TGCGCCAGCAGCCAGAGGGCGGACAGGGGGGTCTATGGCTACACCTTC. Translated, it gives CASSQRADRGVYGYTF.

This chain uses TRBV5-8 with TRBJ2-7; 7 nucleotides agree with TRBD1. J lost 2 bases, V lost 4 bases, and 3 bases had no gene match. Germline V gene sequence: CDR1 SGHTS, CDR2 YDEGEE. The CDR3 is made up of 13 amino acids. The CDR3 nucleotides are TGTGCCAGCAGCCGGACAGGCCCCTACGAGCAGTACTTC. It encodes CASSRTGPYEQYF.

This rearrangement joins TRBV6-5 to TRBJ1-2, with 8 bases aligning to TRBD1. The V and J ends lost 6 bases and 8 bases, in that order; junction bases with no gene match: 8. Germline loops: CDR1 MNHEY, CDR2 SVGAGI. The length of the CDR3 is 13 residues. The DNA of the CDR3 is TGTGCCAGCAGCGACAGGGGCCCGGAAGGCTACACCTTC. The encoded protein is CASSDRGPEGYTF.

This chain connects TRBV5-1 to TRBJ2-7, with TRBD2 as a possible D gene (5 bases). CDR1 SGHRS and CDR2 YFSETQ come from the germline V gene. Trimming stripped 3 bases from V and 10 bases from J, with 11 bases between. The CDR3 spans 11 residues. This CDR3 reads CASSSGWYQYF. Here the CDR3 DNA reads TGCGCCAGCAGCTCGGGGTGGTACCAGTACTTC.

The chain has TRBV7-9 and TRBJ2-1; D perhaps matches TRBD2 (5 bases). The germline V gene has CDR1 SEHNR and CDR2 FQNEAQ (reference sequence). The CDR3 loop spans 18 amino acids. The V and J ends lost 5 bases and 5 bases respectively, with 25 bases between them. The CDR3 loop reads CASSLDVRGQPGNNEQFF. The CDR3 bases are TGTGCCAGCAGCCTAGATGTGCGCGGGCAGCCTGGGAACAATGAGCAGTTCTTC. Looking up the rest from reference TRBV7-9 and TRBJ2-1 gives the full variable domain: DTGVSQNPRHKITKRGQNVTFRCDPISEHNRLYWYRQTLGQGPEFLTYFQNEAQLEKSRLLSDRFSAERPKGSFSTLEIQRTEQGDSAMYLCASSLDVRGQPGNNEQFFGPGTRLTVL.

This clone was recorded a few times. CDR3 coding DNA: TGCGCCAGCAGTGAGAGGCTGGGGGGGGAGACATCGAACACTGAAGCTTTCTTT. Protein product: CASSERLGGETSNTEAFF. The J gene is TRBJ1-1, the V gene TRBV10-2; possible D gene TRBD1, 5 bases. This CDR3 is built from 18 residues. Trimming shortened V by 2 bases and J by 1 base, and 20 bases separated the two germline ends. The germline V gene encodes CDR1 WSHSY and CDR2 SAAADI.

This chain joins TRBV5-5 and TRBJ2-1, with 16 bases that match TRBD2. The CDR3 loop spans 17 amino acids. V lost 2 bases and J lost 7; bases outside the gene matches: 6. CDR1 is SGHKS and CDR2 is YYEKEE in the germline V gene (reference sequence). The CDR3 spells CASSFGTSGGAWNEQFF. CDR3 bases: TGTGCCAGCAGCTTTGGGACTAGCGGGGGGGCCTGGAATGAGCAGTTCTTC.